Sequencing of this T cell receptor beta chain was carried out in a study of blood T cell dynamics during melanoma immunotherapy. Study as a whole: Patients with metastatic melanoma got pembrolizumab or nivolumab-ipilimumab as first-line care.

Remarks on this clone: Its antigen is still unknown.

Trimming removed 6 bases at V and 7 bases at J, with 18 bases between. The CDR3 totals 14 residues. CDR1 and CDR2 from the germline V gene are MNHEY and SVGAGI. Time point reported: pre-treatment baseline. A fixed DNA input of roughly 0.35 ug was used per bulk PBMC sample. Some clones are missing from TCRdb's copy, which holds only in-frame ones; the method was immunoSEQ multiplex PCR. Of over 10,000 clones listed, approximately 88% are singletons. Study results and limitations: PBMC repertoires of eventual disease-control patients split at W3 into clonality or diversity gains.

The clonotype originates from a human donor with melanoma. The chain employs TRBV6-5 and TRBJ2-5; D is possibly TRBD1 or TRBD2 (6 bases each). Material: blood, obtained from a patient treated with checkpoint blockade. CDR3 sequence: CASSPWQGTGTQYF. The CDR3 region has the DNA TGTGCCAGCAGCCCGTGGCAGGGGACTGGGACCCAGTACTTC.